A single TCR beta chain is shown here with its context. Its antigen is unknown. The data derive from a study of cytomegalovirus exposure and HLA in healthy donors (dated by TCRdb to the late 2010s). Background on the whole study: An earlier analysis of approximately 590 of the donors reported 250 to 300 Gb of sequence data and 100 million to 140 million unique TCR beta sequences from about 180 million T cells. Around 320 gigabases of sequencing data and approximately 93 million unique TCR sequences were included in an early release covering under 650 HLA-typed donors. High-throughput TCR immunosequencing, statistical association of individual TCRs with disease status, and machine learning were combined to predict cytomegalovirus infection status. Class I and class II HLA loci were covered by the typing at four-digit resolution. Donor age, sex, ethnicity and CMV serostatus were compiled alongside the repertoire data. In addition to the first cohort of 666 subjects, a separate validation cohort of under 150 different subjects was used. Every repertoire in the discovery cohort had been generated on one and the same sequencing platform. The study aimed to test whether signatures of past pathogen exposure could be identified by cataloging public T cell receptors. A later analysis re-analyzed previously published TCR beta repertoires from about 730 donors and added high-resolution HLA genotyping to study TCR occurrence patterns. The number of donors typed differed by locus, with roughly 620-630 for A, B, C, DRB1 and DQB1, over 500 for DQA1, about 610 for DPA1, and 450 to 480 for DPB1. An earlier analysis of some 600 of the donors applied high-throughput TCR beta sequencing to assess whether each TCR beta V gene segment acted as functional or pseudogenic. On average, 235,054 unique TCR beta nucleotide sequences were sequenced per donor among some 420 genotyped donors of the cohort, with 15% to 20% of those sequences being non-productive. In the later analysis, no new phenotypic data were used to find candidate immune exposures; instead, reliance was placed on TCR beta sequences and their occurrence across donors. The genetic ancestry cluster associated with self-reported Caucasian donors included around 76% of the approximately 400 genotyped donors. In a later genetic analysis, genome-wide SNP genotypes for about 55% of the roughly 670 donors were used, and that subset was treated as a discovery cohort. The T cell repertoires of around 730 subjects were profiled by immunosequencing and related to cytomegalovirus serostatus. Roughly 5 DR-DQ haplotypes were handled as single units for association and clustering, since linkage in the cohort was strong.

CDR1 MNHEY and CDR2 SMNVEV are derived from the germline V gene (reference sequence). Trimming takes 4 bases from V and 6 bases from J, and the germline ends sit 19 bases apart. From its cysteine to its phenylalanine, the CDR3 spans 16 amino acids. Just the 48-base CDR3 DNA is kept, in frame starting at base 1. Libraries were constructed by the immunoSEQ multiplex PCR assay. The multiplex PCR relied on a mix of 60 forward primers for TCR Vbeta segments and 13 reverse primers for TCR Jbeta segments. A multiplex PCR assay on genomic DNA amplified the CDR3 region of rearranged TCR beta genes. Amplified TCR beta libraries were sequenced as 87-base-pair reads on the Illumina HiSeq System. The authors' pipeline ran thus. In a later analysis, 70 million to 95 million unique TCR beta chains were counted across the 666 repertoires, and approximately 11 million of these chains were shared by at least two donors. A nearest-neighbor algorithm error-corrected the raw reads and collapsed the reads into unique sequences, merging closely related sequences to remove PCR and sequencing errors. CDR3 sequences were aligned to IMGT reference sequences to assign V, D and J gene segments. Each retained sequence needed at least a six-nucleotide match to both a V gene segment and a J gene segment. A rearrangement counted as productive if the CDR3 had no stop codons and remained in frame with V and J, and every other rearrangement counted as non-productive. Following IMGT convention, CDR3 was defined as the stretch from the second conserved V-encoded cysteine to the conserved J-encoded phenylalanine. The earlier analysis of 500 to 650 of the donors excluded any sequence lacking an unambiguous match to a single V gene segment. In an earlier analysis of approximately 500 of the donors, a V segment was called functional when productive rearrangements were above 56.7%, and segregating when the standard deviation between donors exceeded 5%. A statistical classification framework was developed to diagnose cytomegalovirus status using the catalog of TCR beta chain sequences. A later analysis assigned V and J genes by comparing TCR nucleotide sequences with IMGT/GENE-DB human TR gene sequences. Using the TCRdist pipeline, a later analysis assigned CDR3 sequences along with most-parsimonious VDJ recombination scenarios. In a later analysis, each TCR beta chain was defined by its CDR3 amino acid sequence together with its V-gene family, and reads without a unique V-gene family were excluded. To address suspected cross-contamination and a sequencing artifact, a later analysis removed 592 highly shared, low-generation-probability nucleotide sequences. For each public chain, a later analysis derived a clonal expansion index from normalized ranks of inferred template counts within each repertoire. In a later analysis, generation probabilities were computed using a VDJ recombination model fitted to out-of-frame rearrangements, and the results were checked against IGoR. Hypergeometric tests were used in a later analysis to score TCR-TCR, TCR-HLA and TCR-CMV co-occurrence, with a repertoire-size bias correction applied to the TCR pairs. To estimate false discovery rates, a later analysis permuted the HLA or CMV assignments 20 times. A later analysis grouped co-occurring TCRs with DBSCAN, adding TCRdist sequence similarity when clustering within HLA-allele-positive subsets. For co-occurrence clustering, repertoires with fewer than 30,000 or more than 120,000 public chains were excluded, along with four or five repertoires with anomalous nucleotide sharing. TCRdb took over this immuneACCESS table, retaining in-frame rearrangements with V and J assigned. Such tables are incomplete; in checked studies, under half of the missing clones stem from an unresolved V gene, and the remainder is unexplained. The D gene and trimming were derived from the DNA, and the V and J assignments and clone size from that table. The table of this sample itemizes approximately 200,000 clones. Less than 0.9% of the sample is held by the ten biggest clonotypes.

General findings and caveats noted by the study authors: According to a later analysis, most CMV-associated TCR beta chains appeared to be HLA-restricted, and the HLA associations seemed to be driven largely by CMV exposure. A group of highly shared sequence variants was considered likely to be a technical artifact of the sequencing pipeline. A later analysis found that HLA-associated TCR beta chains were more clonally expanded and had lower generation probabilities than equally common non-associated chains. Several of the top co-occurrence clusters appeared to be linked to parvovirus B19, influenza, CMV and Epstein-Barr virus, according to a later analysis. According to the authors, the approach could potentially be generalized to other disease states and immunological phenotypes. While some public TCRs were present in many individuals, most TCR sequences turned up only very rarely across donors. About 17 rarely observed V segments, including chromosome 9 orphons, were excluded from the earlier analysis of approximately 500 of the donors because counts were too low. In this cohort, only TCR beta chains were sequenced, and detectable features were limited by the absence of alpha or paired-chain data. Sequencing depth was assumed to be roughly uniform across donors in the presence/absence analyses, though that assumption may not hold. Three of the identified cytomegalovirus-associated TCR beta chains were confirmed in vitro to be specific for cytomegalovirus antigens. Linkage disequilibrium might explain the correlated functional status among segregating V segments, but an unknown experimental factor could not be excluded. In a later analysis, TCR association rates were found to vary across HLA loci, with the most associated TCRs seen for DRB1 alleles and the fewest for HLA-C alleles. In a later genetic analysis, a missense DCLRE1C variant was associated with V-gene and J-gene trimming of TCR beta chains, and the association was replicated in an independent cohort. In a later genetic analysis, fewer N-insertions in productive TCRs were reported among donors in an Asian-associated ancestry cluster than the roughly 640-donor mean. An earlier analysis of approximately 600 of the donors showed that most TCR beta V segments appeared in productive rearrangements either about 87% or about 30% of the time, which broadly matched IMGT annotations. The study listed around 160 TCR beta chains as associated with cytomegalovirus. Immune exposure information for the cohort was limited to CMV serostatus. Specific HLA alleles were associated with 15,000 to 20,000 TCR beta sequences at a false discovery rate of 0.05 in a later analysis. The classifier was reported to diagnose cytomegalovirus status with high specificity and sensitivity in both the original and validation cohorts. The 87-base-pair reads could not distinguish some IMGT-functional V segments, including TRBV6-2 and TRBV6-3, so those segments were excluded. A further reported finding was that TCR beta sequences accurately predicted the HLA-A and HLA-B alleles for most subjects in the first cohort. HLA typing was unavailable for some donors at each locus, so association tests used only the typed subset. Assigning TCR associations to individual alleles was difficult when HLA alleles, especially DR and DQ, strongly co-occurred.

In total, about 650 healthy bone marrow donors made up the cohort. Cohort members were all nominally healthy when sampled, although unrecorded immune exposures were likely present. The donor tested CMV seronegative, placing the donor among the 350 or so seronegative members of the cohort. Each donor provided a peripheral blood sample, and peripheral blood mononuclear cells were used for TCR beta sequencing. The Qiagen DNeasy Blood Extraction Kit was used to extract genomic DNA from the blood cell samples. Sequencing was performed on PBMCs. The source of this sequence is a boy aged 5-17 years in good health and CMV-seronegative. The rearranged segments are TRBV27 and TRBJ2-1, and possibly TRBD1, on 6 matching bases. The CDR3 region has the sequence CASSSKTKGEFNEQFF. At the DNA level, the sequence is TGTGCCAGCAGTTCCAAGACGAAGGGGGAATTCAATGAGCAGTTCTTC.